This TCR beta chain emerged from a study of OX40 agonist ivuxolimab in advanced cancers. Study overall: Patients' therapy was ivuxolimab, an antibody that acts as an agonist of OX40 (CD134).

V lost 6 bases, J lost 6 bases, and 12 bases lay in between. The CDR3 runs to 12 residues. Germline V gene lookup returns CDR1 SEHNR and CDR2 FQNEAQ (reference sequence). The table came from immunoSEQ multiplex PCR; TCRdb's copy has only in-frame clones and leaves some out. Of approximately 50,000 clones in the sample, around 83% were seen once. Whole-study findings and limits: Low clonal expansion, among the lowest seen, marked partial responders at 0.1-3.0 mg/kg. Expanded peripheral T cells had an undetermined antigen specificity.

Turning to this clone: The antigen is not known.

The chain employs TRBV7-9 and TRBJ2-7, with D possibly TRBD2 on 6 matching bases. The clonotype comes from an adult with an advanced solid tumor such as melanoma, head and neck, liver or kidney cancer. The sample in question was CD4+ or CD8+ T cells sorted from blood, obtained in a trial of the OX40 agonist ivuxolimab. CDR3 amino acids: CASRGLAPEQYF. The CDR3, as DNA: TGTGCCAGCAGAGGGCTAGCGCCCGAGCAGTACTTC.